This record covers a single T cell receptor (beta chain). As yet, its antigen is unknown. This sample is part of a study of breast tumors, draining lymph nodes, adjacent tissues. Study-level points and caveats: Tumor and nontumor repertoires were significantly more similar in luminal-like than in basal-like breast cancer.

TCRdb used MiXCR to reprocess the multiplex PCR reads, holding one entry per CDR3 protein. Of around 170,000 distinct CDR3 sequences listed, 30% to 35% were seen once; the top ten hold approximately 4.3%. The germline gives CDR1 SGHTA, CDR2 FQGNSA. V was pared by 3 bases and J by 5 bases, with 9 bases of the junction left unmatched. The CDR3 length is 15 residues. Samples came from axillary lymph nodes draining the breast cancer. The chain employs TRBV7-2 and TRBJ2-5; 7 bases line up with TRBD2. The sample was axillary lymph node tissue. This receptor was identified in a female donor with breast cancer. Some clones in this sample may be carry-over from other donors' samples. CDR3 nucleotides: TGTGCCAGCAGCTTCGGGGGGAGGGCCGGGGAGACCCAGTACTTC. Protein product: CASSFGGRAGETQYF.